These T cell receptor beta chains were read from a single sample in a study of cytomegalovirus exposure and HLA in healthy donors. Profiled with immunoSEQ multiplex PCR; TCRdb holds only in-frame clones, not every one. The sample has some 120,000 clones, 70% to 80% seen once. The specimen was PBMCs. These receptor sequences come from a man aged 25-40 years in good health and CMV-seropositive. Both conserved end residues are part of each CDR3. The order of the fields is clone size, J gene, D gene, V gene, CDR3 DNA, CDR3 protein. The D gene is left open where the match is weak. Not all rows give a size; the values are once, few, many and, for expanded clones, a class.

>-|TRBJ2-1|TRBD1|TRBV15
TGTGCCACCACTGCCGGGACAGGGGGAGGCAATGAGCAGTTCTTC
CATTAGTGGGNEQFF
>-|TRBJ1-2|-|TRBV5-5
TGTGCCAGCAGCTTGGGAGCAGGGGCCCCACCCTATGTTGGCTACACCTTC
CASSLGAGAPPYVGYTF
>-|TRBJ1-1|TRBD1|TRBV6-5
TGTGCCAGCAGTTACTCGAGGGACAGGGGTACTGAAGCTTTCTTT
CASSYSRDRGTEAFF
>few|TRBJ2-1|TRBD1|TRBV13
TGTGCCAGCAGACTTGAACGGGACAGGGCGTACAATGAGCAGTTCTTC
CASRLERDRAYNEQFF
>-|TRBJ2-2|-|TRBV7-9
TGTTCCAGCAGCTTAGCTAAAGGGGCGGTAGCCGGGGAGCTGTTTTTT
CSSSLAKGAVAGELFF
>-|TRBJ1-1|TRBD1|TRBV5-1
TGCGCCAGCAGCATATACAGGGGGCGCGGGACTGAAGCTTTCTTT
CASSIYRGRGTEAFF
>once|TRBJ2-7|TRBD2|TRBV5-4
TGTGCCAGCAGCTTGAGACTAGCGAACATCTACGAGCAGTACTTC
CASSLRLANIYEQYF
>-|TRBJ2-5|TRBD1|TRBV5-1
TGCGCCAGCAGCCTCGGACAGGGAGGCGGCGAGACCCAGTACTTC
CASSLGQGGGETQYF
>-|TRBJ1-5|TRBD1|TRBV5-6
TGTGCCAGCAGCTTACGGACAGGCTCCAATCAGCCCCAGCATTTT
CASSLRTGSNQPQHF
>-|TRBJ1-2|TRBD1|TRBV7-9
TGTGCCAGCAGCTTAACAGGGGGTTTCTATGGCTACACCTTC
CASSLTGGFYGYTF
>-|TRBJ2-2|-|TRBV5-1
TGCGCCAGCAGCTGGGGATATGTCGGGGCCGGGGAGCTGTTTTTT
CASSWGYVGAGELFF
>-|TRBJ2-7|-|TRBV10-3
TGTGCCATCAGTGAATCCCCCCTTGGGGCTATATCTTACCGCTTC
CAISESPLGAISYRF
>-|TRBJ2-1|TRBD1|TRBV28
TGTGCCAGCAGACCACCCACCGGACAGGACAATGAGCAGTTCTTC
CASRPPTGQDNEQFF
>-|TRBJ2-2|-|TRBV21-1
TGTGCCAGCAGCAAAGGCGGACACACGAACACCGGGGAGCTGTTTTTT
CASSKGGHTNTGELFF
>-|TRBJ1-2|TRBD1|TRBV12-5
TGTGCTAGTGGTTCACAGGGGGCTGATGGCTACACCTTC
CASGSQGADGYTF
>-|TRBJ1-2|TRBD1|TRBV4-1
TGCGCCAGCAGCCAACAGGGGGACTATGGCTACACCTTC
CASSQQGDYGYTF
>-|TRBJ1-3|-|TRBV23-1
TGCGCCAGCAGTCAATCTAGCGCGGTATATTTT
CASSQSSAVYF
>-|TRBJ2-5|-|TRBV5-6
TGTGCCAGCAGCTACCGGGACAAACGGGAGACCCAGTACTTC
CASSYRDKRETQYF
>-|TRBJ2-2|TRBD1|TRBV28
TGTGCCAGCAGTGACGGGACAGGGGACACCGGGGAGCTGTTTTTT
CASSDGTGDTGELFF
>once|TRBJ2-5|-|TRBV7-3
TGTGCCAGCAGCTCGGACAGCTCGGGGACCCAGTACTTC
CASSSDSSGTQYF
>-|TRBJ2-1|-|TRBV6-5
TGTGCCAGCAGTTACAGCGGACAGAGCAATGAGCAGTTCTTC
CASSYSGQSNEQFF
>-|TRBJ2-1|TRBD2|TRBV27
TGTGCCAGCAGTAAGCGGACTAGCGGCTACAATGAGCAGTTCTTC
CASSKRTSGYNEQFF
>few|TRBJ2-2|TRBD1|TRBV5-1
TGCGCCAGCAGCTCAGGGACAGGGGCCACCGGGGAGCTGTTTTTT
CASSSGTGATGELFF